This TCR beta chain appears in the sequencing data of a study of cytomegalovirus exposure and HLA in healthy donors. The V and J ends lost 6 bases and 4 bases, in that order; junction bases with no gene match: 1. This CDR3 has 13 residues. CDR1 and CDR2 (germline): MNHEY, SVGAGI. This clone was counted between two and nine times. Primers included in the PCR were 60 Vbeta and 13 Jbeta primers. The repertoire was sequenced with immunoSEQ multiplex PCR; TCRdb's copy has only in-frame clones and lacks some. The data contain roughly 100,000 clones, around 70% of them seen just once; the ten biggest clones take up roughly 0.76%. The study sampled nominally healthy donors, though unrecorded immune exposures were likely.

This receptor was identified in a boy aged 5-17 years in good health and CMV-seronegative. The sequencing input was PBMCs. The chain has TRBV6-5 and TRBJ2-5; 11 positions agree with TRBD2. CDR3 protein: CASRLAGVETQYF. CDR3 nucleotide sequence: TGTGCCAGCAGACTAGCGGGAGTAGAGACCCAGTACTTC.